This record looks at one T cell receptor beta chain sequence and its context. This clonotype was seen a few times. Its antigen is not yet known. No much larger clone exists at a distance of one base, and base qualities are not known. These data belong to a study of vaccination and CD4 T cells after COVID-19 (dated by TCRdb to between 2021 and 2024). Context from the whole study: SARS-CoV-2 positivity had been established in the convalescent patients by nasal swab PCR, and mild disease was recorded in under ten of these patients and severe disease in one. In the convalescent cohort there were six males and four females, among whom were two Hispanic individuals, seven Caucasians, two Asians and one multiracial person. Participants received two doses of either the Pfizer-BioNTech BNT162b2 vaccine (n=8) or the Moderna mRNA-1273 vaccine (n=2). Post-COVID blood samples were collected from convalescent patients a median of roughly 100 days after diagnosis, with a range of about 30 to 161 days. Post-vaccine blood samples were obtained a median of approximately 74 days after the second vaccine dose, with a range of about 12 to 241 days. Overlapping spike peptide pools from SARS-CoV-2 and from the common cold coronaviruses HCoV-NL63, HCoV-OC43 and HCoV-229E were used as culture stimuli. In control cultures, a CEFX viral epitope pool was used as positive control, an HIV-1 Nef peptide pool was used as negative control, or no peptide was added. In 10 COVID-19 convalescent patients and a few infection-naive healthy vaccine recipients, the spike-specific CD4+ TCR repertoire before mRNA vaccination was compared with the repertoire after mRNA vaccination. On the study overall, not on this receptor specifically: In convalescent patients, a median roughly 83% of post-vaccine SARS-CoV-2-reactive clones were detected only after vaccination, and vaccine-specific priming was suggested by this finding. Of the vaccine-specific clones found in convalescent patients, nearly all (304 of 307) were mono-reactive for SARS-CoV-2 spike instead of being cross-reactive with common cold coronaviruses. Although the median number of SARS-CoV-2-reactive clonotypes went up from 21 after infection to 38 after vaccination, the increase was not significant. Relatively few convalescent patients were included in the study, and early timepoints after natural infection were not analyzed.

Library creation used PCR. DNA from cultured CD4+ T cells was subjected to TCR sequencing with the Oncomine TCR Beta short-read assay at the Johns Hopkins FTIC core. The QIAamp micro DNA kit was used to extract genomic DNA from the cultured CD4+ T cells. Oncomine TCR Beta libraries from cultured CD4+ T cells were pooled with unique dual indexes and sequenced on an Illumina iSeq 100. The authors' analysis ran thus. Non-productive sequences were filtered out, and CDR3s that did not start with C, did not end with F or W, or were shorter than 7 amino acids were discarded. The MANAFEST web application was used to identify antigen-specific clonotypes by comparing peptide-stimulated wells against reference wells and other culture wells. For a clone to be called positive, the clone needed an FDR below 0.05, an odds ratio above 5, and a productive frequency above 0.1% in at least two of three replicate wells. Clonotypes that were significantly expanded in both SARS-CoV-2 spike wells and at least one common cold coronavirus spike condition were defined as cross-reactive. Levenshtein distances (stringdist) and unrooted phylogenetic trees (ape) in R version 3.6.1 were used to assess CDR3 homology. The public reads were quality trimmed at Q25 with fastp and then assembled into clones with MiXCR by TCRdb, keeping productive beta chains. Rows are combined by CDR3 protein, so each entry shows the most common genes and DNA. What appears here as the V and J calls and clone size reflects TCRdb's work, not the paper's. The table for this sample lists 15,000 to 25,000 distinct CDR3 sequences; 45% to 60% of them were counted only once. The ten largest clones represent 8% to 10% of the sample.

What this sample's treatment or condition label stands for: roughly 10-day PBMC culture with coronavirus spike peptide pools or control peptides (ViraFEST assay). The study used the ViraFEST assay, which expanded antigen-specific T cells with peptide pools and then identified expanded clonotypes by TCR sequencing. Positive SARS-CoV-2 PCR tests in the convalescent patients dated from March to December 2020, before Alpha, Beta and Delta variants emerged in the United States. Each well held approximately 2 million PBMCs cultured in IMDM containing roughly 5% human AB serum and roughly 10 IU/ml IL-2, with 8.5 to 10 ug/ml peptide pools added. Half of the culture medium was replaced with fresh IL-2-containing medium on days 3 and 7. Once the cells had been in culture for less than 12 days, the EasySep CD4+ T cell isolation kit was used to isolate CD4+ T cells by negative selection. Ficoll-Paque Plus gradient centrifugation was used to isolate PBMCs from whole blood, and the isolated PBMCs were then either used fresh or cryopreserved at -140C. Culture conditions were generally each tested in triplicate wells.

The germline V gene sets CDR1 to MNHNS and CDR2 to SASEGT. Trimming accounts for 4 bases at V and 4 bases at J, while the number of junction bases matched to no gene is 6. Inclusive of the bounding cysteine and phenylalanine, the CDR3 is 16 residues long. Just the 48-base CDR3 DNA is kept, in frame starting at base 1. This chain is built from TRBV6-1 and TRBJ2-5, and 13 junction bases match TRBD2. Material: CD4+ T cells from blood, cultured in vitro. This TCR derives from a human donor who had recovered from COVID-19. CDR3 protein: CASSGGTSGEGETQYF. The DNA is TGTGCCAGCAGTGGAGGGACTAGCGGGGAGGGAGAGACCCAGTACTTC.